This T cell receptor beta chain was recovered during a study of T-cell reconstitution after alpha-beta-depleted transplantation in children. After removal of 4 bases from V and 7 bases from J, the junction contained 6 bases not matched to a gene. Germline lookup yields CDR1 SEHNR and CDR2 FQNEAQ (reference sequence). The CDR3 runs to 13 residues. A library of TCRbeta sequences, prepared with unique molecular identifiers, was generated. TCRdb reprocessed the PCR reads with MiXCR, giving one entry per CDR3 protein. The data contain 640,000 or so distinct CDR3 sequences, 16% of them singletons. This clonotype was observed a handful of times.

The source of this sequence is a human donor who donated a stem cell graft to a child with acute myeloid leukemia. The sample here was PBMCs from the stem cell graft donor, taken from the stem cell graft. V is TRBV7-9 and J is TRBJ1-1; 7 bases match TRBD1. The CDR3: CASSSRDSGEAFF. CDR3 in DNA: TGTGCCAGCAGCTCCCGGGACAGTGGTGAAGCTTTCTTT.